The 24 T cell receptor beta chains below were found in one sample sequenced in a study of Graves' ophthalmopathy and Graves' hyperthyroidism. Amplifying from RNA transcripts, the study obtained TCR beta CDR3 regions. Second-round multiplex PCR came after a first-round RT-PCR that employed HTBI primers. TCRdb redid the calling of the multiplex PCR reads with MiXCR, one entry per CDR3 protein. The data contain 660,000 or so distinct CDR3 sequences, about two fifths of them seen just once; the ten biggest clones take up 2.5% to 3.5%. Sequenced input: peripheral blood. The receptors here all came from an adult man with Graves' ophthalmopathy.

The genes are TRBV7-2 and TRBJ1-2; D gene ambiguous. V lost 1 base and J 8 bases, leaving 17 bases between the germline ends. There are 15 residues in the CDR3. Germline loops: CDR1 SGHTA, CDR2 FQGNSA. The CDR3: CASSLGRTRENGYTF. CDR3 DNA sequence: TGTGCCAGCAGCTTAGGCCGAACACGGGAAAACGGCTACACCTTC.

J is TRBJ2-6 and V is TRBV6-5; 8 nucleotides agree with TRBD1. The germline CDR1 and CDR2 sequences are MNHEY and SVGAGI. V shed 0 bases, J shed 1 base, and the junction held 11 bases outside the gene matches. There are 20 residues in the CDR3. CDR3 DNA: TGTGCCAGCAGTTACTCGATCATCCGGACAGGGTCGTCTGGGGCCAACGTCCTGACTTTC. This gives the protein CASSYSIIRTGSSGANVLTF.

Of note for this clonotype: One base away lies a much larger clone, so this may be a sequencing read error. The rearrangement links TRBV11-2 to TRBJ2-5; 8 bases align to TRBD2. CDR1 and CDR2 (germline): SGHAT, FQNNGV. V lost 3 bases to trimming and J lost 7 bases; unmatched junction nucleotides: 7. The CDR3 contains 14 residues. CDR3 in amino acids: CASSLRGAKGTQYF. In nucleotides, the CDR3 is TGTGCCAGCAGCTTGCGGGGGGCCAAAGGGACCCAGTACTTC.

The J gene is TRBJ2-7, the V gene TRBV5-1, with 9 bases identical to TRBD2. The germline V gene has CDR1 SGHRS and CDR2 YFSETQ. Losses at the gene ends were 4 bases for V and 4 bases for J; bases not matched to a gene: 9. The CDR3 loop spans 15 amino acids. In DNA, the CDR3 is TGCGCCAGCAGCGTGGTGCCGGGACTAGCTTACGAGCAGTACTTC. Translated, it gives CASSVVPGLAYEQYF.

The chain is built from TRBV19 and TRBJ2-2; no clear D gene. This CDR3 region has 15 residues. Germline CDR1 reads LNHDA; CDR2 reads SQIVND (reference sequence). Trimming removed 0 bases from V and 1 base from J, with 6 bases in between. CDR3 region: CASSIDTVNTGELFF. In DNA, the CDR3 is TGTGCCAGTAGTATAGACACAGTGAACACCGGGGAGCTGTTTTTT.

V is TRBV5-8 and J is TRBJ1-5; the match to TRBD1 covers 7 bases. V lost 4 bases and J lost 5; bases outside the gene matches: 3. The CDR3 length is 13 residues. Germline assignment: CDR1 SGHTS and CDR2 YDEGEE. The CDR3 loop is CASSKGTDQPQHF. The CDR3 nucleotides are TGTGCCAGCAGCAAAGGGACAGATCAGCCCCAGCATTTT.

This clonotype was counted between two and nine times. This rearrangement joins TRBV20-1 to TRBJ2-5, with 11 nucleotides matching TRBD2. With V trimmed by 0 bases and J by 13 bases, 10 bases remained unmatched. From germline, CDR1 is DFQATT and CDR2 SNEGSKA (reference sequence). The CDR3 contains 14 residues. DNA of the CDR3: TGCAGTGCTAGAGATCGGCTAGCGGGGGGCCGGGGGTACTTC. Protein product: CSARDRLAGGRGYF.

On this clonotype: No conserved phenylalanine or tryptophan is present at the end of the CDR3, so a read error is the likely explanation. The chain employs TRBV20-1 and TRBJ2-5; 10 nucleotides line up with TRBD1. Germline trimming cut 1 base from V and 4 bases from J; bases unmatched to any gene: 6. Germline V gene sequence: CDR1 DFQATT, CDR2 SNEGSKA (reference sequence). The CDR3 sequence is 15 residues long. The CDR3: CSARVRTGGGETQYV. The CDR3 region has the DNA TGCAGTGCTAGAGTTAGGACAGGGGGGGGAGAGACCCAGTACGTC.

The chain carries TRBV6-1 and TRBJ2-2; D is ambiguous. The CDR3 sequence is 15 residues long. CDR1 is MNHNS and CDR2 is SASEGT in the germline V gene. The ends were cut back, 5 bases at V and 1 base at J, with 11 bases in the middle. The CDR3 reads CASSSDTGNTGELFF. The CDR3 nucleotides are TGTGCCAGCAGTTCCGACACGGGGAACACCGGGGAGCTGTTTTTT.

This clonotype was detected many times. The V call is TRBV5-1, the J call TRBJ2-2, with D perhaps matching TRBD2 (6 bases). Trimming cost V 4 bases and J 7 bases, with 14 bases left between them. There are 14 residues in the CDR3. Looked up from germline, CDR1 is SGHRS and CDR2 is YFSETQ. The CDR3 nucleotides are TGCGCCAGCAGCCCGCCTGGAGGGGTCGGGGAGCTGTTTTTT. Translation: CASSPPGGVGELFF.

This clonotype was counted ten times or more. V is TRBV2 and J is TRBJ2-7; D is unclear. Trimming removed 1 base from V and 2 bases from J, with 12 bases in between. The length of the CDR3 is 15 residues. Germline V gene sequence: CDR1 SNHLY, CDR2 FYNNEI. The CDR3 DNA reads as TGTGCCAGCAGTGAAGTAGTCAGTGTCACCTACGAGCAGTACTTC. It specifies CASSEVVSVTYEQYF.

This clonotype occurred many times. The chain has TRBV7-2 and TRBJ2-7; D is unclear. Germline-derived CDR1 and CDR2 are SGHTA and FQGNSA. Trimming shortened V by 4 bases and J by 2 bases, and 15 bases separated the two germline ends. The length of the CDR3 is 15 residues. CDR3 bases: TGTGCCAGCAGCTCTCTATTATCCCTCCCCTACGAGCAGTACTTC. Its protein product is CASSSLLSLPYEQYF.

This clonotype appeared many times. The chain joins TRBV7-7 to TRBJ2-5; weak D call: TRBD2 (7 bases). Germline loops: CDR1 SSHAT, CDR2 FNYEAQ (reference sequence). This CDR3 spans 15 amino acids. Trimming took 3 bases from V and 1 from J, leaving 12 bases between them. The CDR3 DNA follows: TGTGCCAGCAGCTTGCAGGGAGGGGGCCAAGAGACCCAGTACTTC. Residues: CASSLQGGGQETQYF.

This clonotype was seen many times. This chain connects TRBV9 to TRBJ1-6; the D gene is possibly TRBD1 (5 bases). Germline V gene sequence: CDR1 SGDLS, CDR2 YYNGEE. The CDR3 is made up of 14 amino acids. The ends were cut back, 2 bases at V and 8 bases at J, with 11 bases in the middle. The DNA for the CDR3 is TGTGCCAGCAGCGTGGAGCCGGGACATTCACCCCTCCACTTT. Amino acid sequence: CASSVEPGHSPLHF.

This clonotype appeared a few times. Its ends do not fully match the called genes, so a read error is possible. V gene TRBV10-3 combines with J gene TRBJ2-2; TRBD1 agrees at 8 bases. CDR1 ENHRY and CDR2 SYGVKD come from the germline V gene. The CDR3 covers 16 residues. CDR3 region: CASSYSGQGFNGELFF. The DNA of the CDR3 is TGTGCCAGCAGTTACTCCGGACAGGGATTTAACGGGGAGCTGTTTTTT.

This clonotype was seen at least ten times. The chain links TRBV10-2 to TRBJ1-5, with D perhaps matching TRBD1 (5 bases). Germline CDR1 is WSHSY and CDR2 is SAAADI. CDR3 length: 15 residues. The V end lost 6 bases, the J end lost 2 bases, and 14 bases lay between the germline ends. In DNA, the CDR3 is TGCGCCAGCAGCCCGGTAGGGGCCGGCAATCAGCCCCAGCATTTT. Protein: CASSPVGAGNQPQHF.

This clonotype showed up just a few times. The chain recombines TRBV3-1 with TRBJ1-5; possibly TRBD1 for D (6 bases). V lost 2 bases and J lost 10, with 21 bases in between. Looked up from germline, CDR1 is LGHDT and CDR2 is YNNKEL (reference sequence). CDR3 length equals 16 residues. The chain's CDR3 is CASSQPAWTEEEPQHF. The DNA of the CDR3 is TGTGCCAGCAGCCAACCCGCTTGGACAGAAGAGGAACCCCAGCATTTT. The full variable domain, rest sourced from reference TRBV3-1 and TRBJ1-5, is DTAVSQTPKYLVTQMGNDKSIKCEQNLGHDTMYWYKQDSKKFLKIMFSYNNKELIINETVPNRFSPKSPDKAHLNLHINSLELGDSAVYFCASSQPAWTEEEPQHFGDGTRLSIL.

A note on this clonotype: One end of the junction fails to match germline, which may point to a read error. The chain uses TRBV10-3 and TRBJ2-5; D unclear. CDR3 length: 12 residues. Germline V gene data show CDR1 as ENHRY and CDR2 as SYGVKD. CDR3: CASSNPRETQYF. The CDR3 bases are TGTGCCAGCAGTAACCCCCGAGAGACCCAGTACTTC.

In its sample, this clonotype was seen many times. The CDR3 DNA reads as TGTGCCAGCAGTCGATTCTCTGGGGCCAACGTCCTGACTTTC. Amino acids: CASSRFSGANVLTF. The chain joins TRBV2 to TRBJ2-6; D gene ambiguous. V lost 5 bases to trimming and J lost 0 bases, with 5 bases between them. This CDR3 has 14 residues. Germline CDR1 SNHLY, CDR2 FYNNEI.

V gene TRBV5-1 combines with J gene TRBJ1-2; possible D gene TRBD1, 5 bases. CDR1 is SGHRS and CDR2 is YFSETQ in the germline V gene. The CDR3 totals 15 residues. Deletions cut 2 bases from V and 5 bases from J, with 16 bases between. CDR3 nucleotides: TGCGCCAGCAGCTTACCGAGAGAGGGGTGGTATGGCTACACCTTC. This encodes CASSLPREGWYGYTF. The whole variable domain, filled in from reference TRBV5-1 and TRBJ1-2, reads KAGVTQTPRYLIKTRGQQVTLSCSPISGHRSVSWYQQTPGQGLQFLFEYFSETQRNKGNFPGRFSGRQFSNSRSEMNVSTLELGDSALYLCASSLPREGWYGYTFGSGTRLTVV.

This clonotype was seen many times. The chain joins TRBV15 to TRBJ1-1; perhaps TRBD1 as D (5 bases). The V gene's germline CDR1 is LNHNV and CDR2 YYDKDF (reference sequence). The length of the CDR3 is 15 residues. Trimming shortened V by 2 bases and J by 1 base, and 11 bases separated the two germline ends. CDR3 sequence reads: CATSRTGTGNTEAFF. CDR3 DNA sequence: TGTGCCACCAGCAGAACCGGGACGGGGAACACTGAAGCTTTCTTT.

The CDR3 loop reads CAIREGGQPQYF. The CDR3 coding sequence is TGTGCCATCAGAGAGGGCGGTCAGCCCCAGTACTTC. This chain uses TRBV10-3 with TRBJ2-5, with TRBD2 as a possible D gene (5 bases). V was shortened by 6 bases and J by 9 bases, with 14 bases between the two germline ends. Germline CDR1 reads ENHRY; CDR2 reads SYGVKD. The CDR3 is 12 residues long.

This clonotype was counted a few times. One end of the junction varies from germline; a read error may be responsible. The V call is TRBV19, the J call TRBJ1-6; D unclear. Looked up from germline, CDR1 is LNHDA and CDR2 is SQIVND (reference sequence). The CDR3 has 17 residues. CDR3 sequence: CASSIPRRSSYNSPLHF. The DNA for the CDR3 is TGTGCCAGTAGTATCCCCCGCCGGAGCTCCTATAATTCACCCCTCCATTTT.

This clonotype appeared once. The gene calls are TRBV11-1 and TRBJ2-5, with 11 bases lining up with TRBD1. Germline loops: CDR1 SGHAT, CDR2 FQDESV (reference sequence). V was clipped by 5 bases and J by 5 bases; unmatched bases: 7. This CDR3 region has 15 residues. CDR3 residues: CASSRRDRGSETQYF. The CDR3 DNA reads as TGTGCCAGCAGCCGCAGGGACAGGGGGTCTGAGACCCAGTACTTC.